This T cell receptor (beta chain) was captured by sequencing in a study of blood T cell repertoires in COVID-19. The overall study: Acute and convalescent COVID-19 specimens originated in the United States, Italy and Spain. PBMCs, B-cell-depleted T cells, or T cells were the source of the cDNA or gDNA that made up the material.

The repertoire was sequenced with immunoSEQ multiplex PCR; TCRdb's copy has only in-frame clones and lacks some. The table records roughly 37,000 clones, approximately 80% of them present only once. Germline CDR1 SGHNT, CDR2 YYREEE (reference sequence). CDR3 size: 15 residues. With V trimmed by 4 bases and J by 2 bases, 7 bases remained unmatched. This receptor was obtained from a human donor in a cohort sampled during active COVID-19. The rearrangement uses TRBV5-4 and TRBJ1-2; 8 nucleotides align to TRBD1. The sequenced sample consisted of peripheral blood. Here the CDR3 reads CASSPGTGDNYGYTF. The CDR3 DNA follows: TGTGCCAGCAGCCCCGGGACAGGCGACAACTATGGCTACACCTTC.